These 3 T cell receptor beta chains were sequenced from one sample in a study of blood T cell repertoires in COVID-19. This table comes from immunoSEQ multiplex PCR, and its TCRdb copy is limited to in-frame clones, with some not included. Of approximately 75,000 clones listed, 80% to 90% were seen once; the top ten hold more than 20%. Input material: peripheral blood. Every receptor here comes from a woman aged 45-59 years with acute or convalescent COVID-19.

This sequence joins TRBV30 and TRBJ2-6; TRBD1 aligns across 9 bases. Germline CDR1 is GTSNPN and CDR2 is SVGIG (reference sequence). The CDR3 has 17 residues. J gave up 0 bases and V 3 bases, and 6 bases lay outside the gene matches. CDR3 region: CAWRWDRAFSGANVLTF. CDR3 nucleotides: TGTGCCTGGAGGTGGGACAGGGCATTCTCTGGGGCCAACGTCCTGACTTTC. Together with reference TRBV30 and TRBJ2-6, the CDR3 gives the full variable domain: SQTIHQWPATLVQPVGSPLSLECTVEGTSNPNLYWYRQAAGRGLQLLFYSVGIGQISSEVPQNLSASRPQDRQFILSSKKLLLSDSGFYLCAWRWDRAFSGANVLTFGAGSRLTVL.

In its sample, this clone was seen once. V usage is TRBV19 and J usage is TRBJ1-1; no definite D call. Germline CDR1 LNHDA, CDR2 SQIVND (reference sequence). The V end lost 7 bases, the J end lost 7 bases, and 19 bases lay between the germline ends. This CDR3 spans 14 amino acids. This CDR3 is CASIRSAGDLEAFF. CDR3 DNA: TGTGCCAGTATCCGGTCGGCGGGCGACCTTGAAGCTTTCTTT.

This chain uses TRBV7-6 with TRBJ2-3; 7 bases align to TRBD2. CDR1 SGHVS and CDR2 FNYEAQ come from the germline V gene. Trimming cost V 5 bases and J 1 base; bases outside gene matches: 6. This CDR3 contains 15 residues. The CDR3 sequence: CASSPRLAGTDTQYF. In nucleotides, the CDR3 is TGTGCCAGCAGCCCGAGACTAGCAGGCACAGATACGCAGTATTTT.